Listed below are T cell receptor beta chains from one sample, sequenced in a study of shared clonotypes between healthy human individuals. Profiling relied on immunoSEQ multiplex PCR, and the TCRdb table lists in-frame clones only, not all of them. The sample holds 2 million to 2.5 million clones, roughly 92% seen once. Input material: naive CD4+ T cells from PBMCs. The origin of the receptors is a man between 18 and 29 years old in good health. Some clones in this sample may be carry-over from other donors' samples. The CDR3 runs from the conserved cysteine through the conserved F or W.

j_call,v_call,cdr3_aa
TRBJ1-5,TRBV5-1,CASSPDGNQPQHF
TRBJ2-7,TRBV18,CASSPQGALPYEQYF
TRBJ2-7,TRBV6-6,CASSYGTANYEQYF
TRBJ2-2,TRBV7-6,CASSLAIGPNTGELFF
TRBJ2-1,TRBV7-9,CASSSTRARSYNEQFF
TRBJ1-3,TRBV28,CASRRLEGLRRNTIYF
TRBJ1-4,TRBV30,CAWSVGLRQGSSEKLFF
TRBJ1-3,TRBV7-2,CASSFPRLGTIYF
TRBJ1-3,TRBV4-2,CASSPPGSGNTIYF
TRBJ1-1,TRBV6-6,CATYRDWARTEAFF
TRBJ2-5,TRBV6-1,CASERTAGWETQYF
TRBJ2-1,TRBV7-9,CASSYGRARGNEQFF
TRBJ2-5,TRBV19,CASRPPSQETQYF